This entry lists 23 T cell receptor beta chains sequenced from one sample in a study of identical twins. TCRdb analysed the 5' RACE reads with MiXCR anew, one entry per CDR3 protein. The sample includes hundreds of thousands of distinct CDR3 sequences, less than 9.5% of them seen just once. Sequencing used memory (CD45RO+) T cells sorted from blood. These receptors all stem from a woman aged 18-29 years in good health.

V gene TRBV20-1 combines with J gene TRBJ2-3; weak D call: TRBD2 (6 bases). The CDR3 sequence is 12 residues long. Germline lookup yields CDR1 DFQATT and CDR2 SNEGSKA (reference sequence). Trimming removed 7 bases from V and 4 bases from J, with 12 bases in between. CDR3 in amino acids: CSGAREADTQYF. The CDR3, as DNA: TGCAGTGGAGCTAGGGAGGCAGATACGCAGTATTTT.

This clonotype was observed many times. J is TRBJ2-5 and V is TRBV12-3 or TRBV12-4, with TRBD1 identical over 10 bases. This CDR3 contains 14 residues. V trimming: 7 bases; J trimming: 5 bases; junction bases outside the gene matches: 7. CDR3 bases: TGTGCCAGCAAAGACAGGGGGCAGGGGGAGACCCAGTACTTC. Translation gives CASKDRGQGETQYF.

The sample holds many counts of this clonotype. The chain links TRBV3-1 to TRBJ2-1; 8 bases agree with TRBD2. V shed 1 base and J 0 bases; nucleotides not matched to a gene: 5. This CDR3 is built from 17 residues. Germline CDR1 and CDR2: LGHDT and YNNKEL (reference sequence). CDR3 bases: TGTGCCAGCAGCCAAGTGGGACTAGGGAGCTCCTACAATGAGCAGTTCTTC. This translates into CASSQVGLGSSYNEQFF.

The V gene is TRBV20-1, the J gene TRBJ2-3; possibly TRBD2 for D (5 bases). Per the germline V gene, CDR1 is DFQATT and CDR2 is SNEGSKA (reference sequence). The CDR3 runs to 13 residues. Deletions cut 6 bases from V and 0 bases from J, with 10 bases between. The CDR3 protein is CSAKLGSTDTQYF. DNA of the CDR3: TGCAGTGCAAAACTAGGCAGCACAGATACGCAGTATTTT.

This clonotype was counted between two and nine times. The rearrangement joins TRBV7-9 to TRBJ1-1; perhaps TRBD1 as D (5 bases). With 2 bases removed from V and 4 bases from J, the gap between germline ends came to 8 bases. CDR3 size: 13 residues. Per the germline V gene, CDR1 is SEHNR and CDR2 is FQNEAQ (reference sequence). CDR3 in amino acids: CASSLSGATEAFF. The CDR3 nucleotides read TGTGCCAGCAGCTTAAGTGGGGCCACTGAAGCTTTCTTT. Together with reference TRBV7-9 and TRBJ1-1, the CDR3 gives the full variable domain: DTGVSQNPRHKITKRGQNVTFRCDPISEHNRLYWYRQTLGQGPEFLTYFQNEAQLEKSRLLSDRFSAERPKGSFSTLEIQRTEQGDSAMYLCASSLSGATEAFFGQGTRLTVV.

This clonotype has more than one count but fewer than ten. The gene calls are TRBV29-1 and TRBJ2-7; no definite D call. From germline, CDR1 is SQVTM and CDR2 ANQGSEA. V lost 3 bases, J lost 5 bases, and 8 bases lay in between. This CDR3 is 11 amino acids long. The CDR3 DNA reads TGCAGCGTTGATGGGCTACACGAGCAGTACTTC. Residues: CSVDGLHEQYF.

The chain recombines TRBV29-1 with TRBJ2-1; weak D call: TRBD2 (6 bases). The CDR3 runs 13 residues. CDR1 SQVTM and CDR2 ANQGSEA come from the germline V gene. The V end was cut by 3 bases, the J end by 7 bases, with 13 bases between. The CDR3 nucleotides are TGCAGCGTTGATCGTACGGGAGTTAATGAGCAGTTCTTC. This codes for CSVDRTGVNEQFF.

This clonotype was seen a few times. The CDR3 sequence is CASSSGGTSGAVTDTQYF. The CDR3 DNA reads TGTGCCAGCAGCTCAGGAGGGACTAGCGGAGCTGTCACAGATACGCAGTATTTT. The chain links TRBV9 to TRBJ2-3, with TRBD2 identical over 11 bases. This CDR3 region has 18 residues. CDR1 and CDR2 from the germline V gene are SGDLS and YYNGEE. J gave up 2 bases and V 4 bases, and 12 bases lay outside the gene matches.

This clonotype occurred many times. V gene TRBV15 combines with J gene TRBJ2-3, with D possibly being TRBD1 (5 bases). The V end was cut by 5 bases, the J end by 0 bases, with 12 bases between. The CDR3 spans 15 residues. Germline V gene data show CDR1 as LNHNV and CDR2 as YYDKDF (reference sequence). The chain's CDR3 is CATSVDSYSTDTQYF. CDR3 coding DNA: TGTGCCACCAGCGTAGACAGCTATAGCACAGATACGCAGTATTTT.

The chain recombines TRBV12-3 or TRBV12-4 with TRBJ2-1; the match to TRBD2 covers 13 bases. This CDR3 spans 16 amino acids. The V segment lost 2 bases and the J segment 8 bases; nucleotides outside the gene matches: 6. CDR3 region: CASSLHTSGGVYEQFF. In DNA, the CDR3 is TGTGCCAGCAGTTTACATACTAGCGGGGGGGTCTATGAGCAGTTCTTC.

This clonotype was picked up many times. This chain joins TRBV6-5 and TRBJ2-3, with D unclear. V lost 0 bases and J lost 4, with 5 bases in between. CDR1 and CDR2 (germline): MNHEY, SVGAGI. The CDR3 length is 13 residues. The CDR3 nucleotides read TGTGCCAGCAGTTACTCGAAGCCAGATACGCAGTATTTT. It yields the protein CASSYSKPDTQYF.

This clonotype has just a few counts. V gene TRBV9 combines with J gene TRBJ2-7; possible D gene TRBD1, 5 bases. Per germline, CDR1 SGDLS and CDR2 YYNGEE. This CDR3 has 15 residues. Trimming removed 0 bases at V and 4 bases at J, with 14 bases between. The CDR3 spells CASSVGPGWLYEQYF. CDR3 sequence (DNA): TGTGCCAGCAGCGTAGGCCCAGGGTGGTTATACGAGCAGTACTTC.

This clonotype has a count of ten or more. The chain carries TRBV7-2 and TRBJ2-3; D is undetermined. The ends were cut back, 0 bases at V and 4 bases at J, with 5 bases in the middle. Germline V CDR1 and CDR2: SGHTA, FQGNSA. This CDR3 contains 13 residues. The CDR3 spells CASSLARADTQYF. In DNA, the CDR3 is TGTGCCAGCAGCTTAGCACGCGCAGATACGCAGTATTTT.

This clonotype showed up just a few times. This rearrangement joins TRBV7-3 to TRBJ2-5; D unclear. V gave up 3 bases and J gave up 5 bases, with 10 bases separating them. This CDR3 has 13 amino acids. Germline V gene sequence: CDR1 SGHTA, CDR2 FQGTGA. The CDR3 loop is CASSLRMGETQYF. The CDR3 nucleotides are TGTGCCAGCAGCTTGAGAATGGGGGAGACCCAGTACTTC.

The CDR3 DNA sequence: TGTGCCAGCAGCTTCGCGGGGACAAACTATGGCTACACCTTC. Translating gives CASSFAGTNYGYTF. The rearrangement uses TRBV7-9 and TRBJ1-2, with a possible D match to TRBD1 (6 bases). The CDR3 is made up of 14 amino acids. Germline V gives CDR1 SEHNR, CDR2 FQNEAQ (reference sequence). V lost 3 bases and J lost 2, with 10 bases in between.

This chain joins TRBV20-1 and TRBJ2-6; 9 bases are shared with TRBD2. The CDR3 contains 12 residues. Germline-derived CDR1 and CDR2 are DFQATT and SNEGSKA (reference sequence). J lost 10 bases, V lost 2 bases, and 0 bases had no gene match. The CDR3 nucleotides read TGCAGTGCTAGAACTAGCGGGAACGTCCTGACTTTC. It is translated as CSARTSGNVLTF.

The rearrangement uses TRBV2 and TRBJ1-5, with a weak D call TRBD1 (5 bases). The CDR3 extends over 14 amino acids. Trimming took off 7 bases at V and 1 base at J, with 11 bases between the two ends. Germline CDR1 and CDR2: SNHLY and FYNNEI. CDR3 protein: CASTGGASNQPQHF. As DNA, the CDR3 is TGTGCCAGCACCGGGGGTGCAAGCAATCAGCCCCAGCATTTT.

This clonotype was picked up a small number of times. The chain links TRBV7-9 to TRBJ1-1; D is ambiguous. Trimming stripped 4 bases from V and 6 bases from J, with 6 bases between. This CDR3 comprises 11 residues. Per germline, CDR1 SEHNR and CDR2 FQNEAQ (reference sequence). CDR3 amino acids: CASSSGAEAFF. CDR3 DNA: TGTGCCAGCAGCTCCGGGGCTGAAGCTTTCTTT.

At least ten counts were recorded for this clonotype. The chain links TRBV7-2 to TRBJ1-1; D ambiguous. This CDR3 spans 16 amino acids. Germline V CDR1 and CDR2: SGHTA, FQGNSA. V was shortened by 1 base and J by 0 bases, with 12 bases between the two germline ends. CDR3 amino acids: CASSLGWGMVNTEAFF. CDR3 sequence (DNA): TGTGCCAGCAGCTTAGGGTGGGGTATGGTGAACACTGAAGCTTTCTTT.

This clonotype appeared a few times. This chain links TRBV7-2 with TRBJ2-3; no firm D call. The CDR3 has 14 amino acids. V was pared by 1 base and J by 2 bases, with 7 bases between. Germline loops: CDR1 SGHTA, CDR2 FQGNSA. The CDR3 spells CASSLDRFTDTQYF. CDR3 in DNA: TGTGCCAGCAGCTTAGACCGGTTCACAGATACGCAGTATTTT. The whole variable domain, filled in from reference TRBV7-2 and TRBJ2-3, reads GAGVSQSPSNKVTEKGKDVELRCDPISGHTALYWYRQSLGQGLEFLIYFQGNSAPDKSGLPSDRFSAERTGGSVSTLTIQRTQQEDSAVYLCASSLDRFTDTQYFGPGTRLTVL.

This clonotype has just a few counts. CDR3 sequence: CASSLVGEQFF. In DNA, the CDR3 is TGTGCCAGCAGCTTAGTCGGAGAGCAGTTCTTC. The V call is TRBV7-2, the J call TRBJ2-1, with D uncertain. Trimming took off 1 base at V and 10 bases at J, with 5 bases between the two ends. The CDR3 spans 11 residues. Germline V gene sequence: CDR1 SGHTA, CDR2 FQGNSA. The variable domain in full, completed from reference TRBV7-2 and TRBJ2-1, reads GAGVSQSPSNKVTEKGKDVELRCDPISGHTALYWYRQSLGQGLEFLIYFQGNSAPDKSGLPSDRFSAERTGGSVSTLTIQRTQQEDSAVYLCASSLVGEQFFGPGTRLTVL.

The chain joins TRBV12-3 or TRBV12-4 to TRBJ2-2; D gene uncertain. Deletions cut 7 bases from V and 1 base from J, with 10 bases between. The CDR3 covers 14 residues. CDR3 sequence reads: CASTPPRNTGELFF. CDR3 nucleotide sequence: TGTGCCAGCACCCCCCCCCGGAACACCGGGGAGCTGTTTTTT.

This clonotype has just a few counts. The V call is TRBV2, the J call TRBJ2-2; 10 positions agree with TRBD1. V was clipped by 8 bases and J by 3 bases; unmatched bases: 3. Germline CDR1 SNHLY, CDR2 FYNNEI. This CDR3 region has 14 residues. DNA for the CDR3: TGTGCCAGCGGGACAGGGGCCTACACCGGGGAGCTGTTTTTT. Protein: CASGTGAYTGELFF.